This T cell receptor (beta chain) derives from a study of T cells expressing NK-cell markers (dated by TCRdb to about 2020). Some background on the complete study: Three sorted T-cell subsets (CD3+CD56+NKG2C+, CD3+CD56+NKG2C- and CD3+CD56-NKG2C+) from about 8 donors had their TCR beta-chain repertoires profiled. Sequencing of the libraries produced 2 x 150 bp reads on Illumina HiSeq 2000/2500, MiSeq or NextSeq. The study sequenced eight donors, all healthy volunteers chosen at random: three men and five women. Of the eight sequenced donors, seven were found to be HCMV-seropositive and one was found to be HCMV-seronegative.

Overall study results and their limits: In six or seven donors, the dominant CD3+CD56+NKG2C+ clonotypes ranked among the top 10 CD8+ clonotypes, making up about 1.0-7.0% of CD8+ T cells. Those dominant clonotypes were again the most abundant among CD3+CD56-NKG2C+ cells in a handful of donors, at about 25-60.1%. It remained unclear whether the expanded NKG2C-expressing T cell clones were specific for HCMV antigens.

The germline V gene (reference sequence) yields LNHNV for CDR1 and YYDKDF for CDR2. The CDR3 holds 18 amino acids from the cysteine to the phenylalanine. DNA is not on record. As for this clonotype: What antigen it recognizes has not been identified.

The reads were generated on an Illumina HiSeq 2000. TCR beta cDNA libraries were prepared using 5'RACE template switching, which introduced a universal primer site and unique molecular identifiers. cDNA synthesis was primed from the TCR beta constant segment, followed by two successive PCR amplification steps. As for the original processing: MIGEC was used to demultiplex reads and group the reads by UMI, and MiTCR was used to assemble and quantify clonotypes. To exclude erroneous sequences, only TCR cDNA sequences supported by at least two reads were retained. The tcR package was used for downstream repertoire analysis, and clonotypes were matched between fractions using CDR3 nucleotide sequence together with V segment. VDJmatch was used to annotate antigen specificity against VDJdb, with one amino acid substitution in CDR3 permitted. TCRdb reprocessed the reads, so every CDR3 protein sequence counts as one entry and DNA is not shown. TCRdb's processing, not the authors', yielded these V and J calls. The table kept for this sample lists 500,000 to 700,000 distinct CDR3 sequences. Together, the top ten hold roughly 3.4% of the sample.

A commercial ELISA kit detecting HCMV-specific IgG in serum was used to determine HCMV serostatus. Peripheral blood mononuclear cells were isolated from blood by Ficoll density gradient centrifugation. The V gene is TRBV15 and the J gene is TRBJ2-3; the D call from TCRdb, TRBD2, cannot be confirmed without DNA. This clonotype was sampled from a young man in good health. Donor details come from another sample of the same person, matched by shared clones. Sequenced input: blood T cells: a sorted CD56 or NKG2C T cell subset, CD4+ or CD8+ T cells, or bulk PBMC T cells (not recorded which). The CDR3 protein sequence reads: CATSRDLGSAGPTDTQYF.